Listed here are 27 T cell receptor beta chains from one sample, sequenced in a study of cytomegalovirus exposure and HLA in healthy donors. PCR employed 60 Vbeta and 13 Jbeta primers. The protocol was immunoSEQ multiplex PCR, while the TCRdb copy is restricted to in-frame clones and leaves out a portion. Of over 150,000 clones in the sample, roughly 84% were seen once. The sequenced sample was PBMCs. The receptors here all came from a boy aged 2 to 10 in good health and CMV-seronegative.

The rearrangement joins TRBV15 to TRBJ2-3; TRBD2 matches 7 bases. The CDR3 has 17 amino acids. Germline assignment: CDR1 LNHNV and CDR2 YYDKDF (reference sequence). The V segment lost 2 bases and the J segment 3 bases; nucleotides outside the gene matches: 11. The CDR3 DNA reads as TGTGCCACCAGCAGAAAAAGGGGAGGGGCCCAGACAGATACGCAGTATTTT. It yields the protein CATSRKRGGAQTDTQYF.

This CDR3 reads CASSQAGGYGYTF. The CDR3 DNA is TGTGCCAGCAGCCAGGCAGGGGGCTATGGCTACACCTTC. The gene calls are TRBV7-9 and TRBJ1-2, with 7 nucleotides matching TRBD1. J gave up 4 bases and V 5 bases, and 4 bases lay outside the gene matches. This CDR3 has 13 amino acids. Germline V gene data show CDR1 as SEHNR and CDR2 as FQNEAQ (reference sequence).

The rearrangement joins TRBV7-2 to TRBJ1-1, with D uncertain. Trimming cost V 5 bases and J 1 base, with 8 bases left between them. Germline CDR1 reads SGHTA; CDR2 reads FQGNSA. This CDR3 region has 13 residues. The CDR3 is CASSRTPNTEAFF. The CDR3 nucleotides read TGTGCCAGCAGCAGGACTCCGAACACTGAAGCTTTCTTT.

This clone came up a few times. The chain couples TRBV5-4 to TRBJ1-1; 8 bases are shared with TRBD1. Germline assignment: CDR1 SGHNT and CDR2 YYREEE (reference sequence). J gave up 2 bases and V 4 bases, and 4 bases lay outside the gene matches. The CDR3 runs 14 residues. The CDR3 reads CASSQQGGNTEAFF. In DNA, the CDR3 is TGTGCCAGCAGCCAACAGGGGGGTAACACTGAAGCTTTCTTT.

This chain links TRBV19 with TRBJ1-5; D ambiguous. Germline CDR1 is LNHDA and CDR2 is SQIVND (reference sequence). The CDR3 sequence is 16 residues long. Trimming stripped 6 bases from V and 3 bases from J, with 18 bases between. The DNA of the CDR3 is TGTGCCAGTAGCTTTGACCGACAAGCCGCCAATCAGCCCCAGCATTTT. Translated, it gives CASSFDRQAANQPQHF. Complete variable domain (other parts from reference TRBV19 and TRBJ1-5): DGGITQSPKYLFRKEGQNVTLSCEQNLNHDAMYWYRQDPGQGLRLIYYSQIVNDFQKGDIAEGYSVSREKKESFPLTVTSAQKNPTAFYLCASSFDRQAANQPQHFGDGTRLSIL.

This CDR3 reads CAWSVAGLGEKLFF. In nucleotides, the CDR3 is TGTGCCTGGAGTGTGGCAGGGTTAGGTGAAAAACTGTTTTTT. J is TRBJ1-4 and V is TRBV30, with D perhaps TRBD1 (5 bases). Germline V gene lookup returns CDR1 GTSNPN and CDR2 SVGIG (reference sequence). V dropped 0 bases and J dropped 7 bases, with 12 bases sitting between them. The CDR3 covers 14 residues. The full variable domain, completed using reference TRBV30 and TRBJ1-4, is SQTIHQWPATLVQPVGSPLSLECTVEGTSNPNLYWYRQAAGRGLQLLFYSVGIGQISSEVPQNLSASRPQDRQFILSSKKLLLSDSGFYLCAWSVAGLGEKLFFGSGTQLSVL.

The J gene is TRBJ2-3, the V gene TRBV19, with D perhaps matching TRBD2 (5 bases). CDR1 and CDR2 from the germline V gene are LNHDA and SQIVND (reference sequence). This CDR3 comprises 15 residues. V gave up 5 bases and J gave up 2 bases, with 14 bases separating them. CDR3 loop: CASSVASDYTDTQYF. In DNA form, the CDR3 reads TGTGCCAGTAGTGTAGCCAGCGACTACACAGATACGCAGTATTTT.

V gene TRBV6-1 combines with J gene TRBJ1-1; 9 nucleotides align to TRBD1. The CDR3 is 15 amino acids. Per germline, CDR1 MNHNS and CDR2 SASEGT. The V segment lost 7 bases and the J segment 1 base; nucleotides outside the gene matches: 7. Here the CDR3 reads CASITGGSGNTEAFF. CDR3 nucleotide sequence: TGTGCCAGCATAACAGGGGGCTCAGGGAACACTGAAGCTTTCTTT.

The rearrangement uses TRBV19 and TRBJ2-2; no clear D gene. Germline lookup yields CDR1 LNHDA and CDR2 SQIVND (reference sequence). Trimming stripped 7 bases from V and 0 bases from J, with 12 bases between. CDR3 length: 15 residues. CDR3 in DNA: TGTGCCAGTATGGGCTTGCTCGCGAACACCGGGGAGCTGTTTTTT. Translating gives CASMGLLANTGELFF.

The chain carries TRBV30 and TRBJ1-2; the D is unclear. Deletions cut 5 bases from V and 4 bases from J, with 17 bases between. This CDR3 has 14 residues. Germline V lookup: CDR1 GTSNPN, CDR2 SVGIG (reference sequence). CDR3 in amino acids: CAWEHEWSIYGYTF. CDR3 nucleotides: TGTGCCTGGGAACATGAATGGAGTATCTATGGCTACACCTTC.

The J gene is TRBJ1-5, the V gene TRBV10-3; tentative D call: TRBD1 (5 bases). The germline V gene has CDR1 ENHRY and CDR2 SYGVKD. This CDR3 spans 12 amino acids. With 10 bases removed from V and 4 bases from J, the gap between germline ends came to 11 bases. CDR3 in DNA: TGTGCCACCAGGGACTGGAATCAGCCCCAGCATTTT. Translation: CATRDWNQPQHF.

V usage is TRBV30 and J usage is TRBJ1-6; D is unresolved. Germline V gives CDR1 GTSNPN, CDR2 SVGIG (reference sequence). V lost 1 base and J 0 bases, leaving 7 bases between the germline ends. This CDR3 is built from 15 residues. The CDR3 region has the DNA TGTGCCTGGAGTGCCGCCGGCTCCTATAATTCACCCCTCCACTTT. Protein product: CAWSAAGSYNSPLHF.

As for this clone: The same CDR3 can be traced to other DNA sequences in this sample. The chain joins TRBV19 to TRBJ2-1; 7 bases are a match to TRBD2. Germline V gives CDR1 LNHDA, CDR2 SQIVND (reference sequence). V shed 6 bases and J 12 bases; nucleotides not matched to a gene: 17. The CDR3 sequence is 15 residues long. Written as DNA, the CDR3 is TGTGCCAGTAGCCCCGGCAGGGAGGGTTCCGTTGGGCAGTTCTTC. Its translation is CASSPGREGSVGQFF.

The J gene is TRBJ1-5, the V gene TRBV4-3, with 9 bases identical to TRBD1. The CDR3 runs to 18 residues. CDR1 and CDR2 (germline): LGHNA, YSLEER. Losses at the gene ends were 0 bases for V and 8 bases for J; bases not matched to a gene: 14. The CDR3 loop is CASSQDWSVHRGQEPQHF. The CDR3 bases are TGCGCCAGCAGCCAAGATTGGTCCGTGCACAGGGGGCAGGAGCCCCAGCATTTT.

CDR3 DNA: TGTGCCAGCAGCCCAACCCCAGATACTCGGGACAGGGGGCATCCTAGGAGTCAGACCCAGTACTTC. Its translation: CASSPTPDTRDRGHPRSQTQYF. The chain employs TRBV9 and TRBJ2-5; 12 bases fit TRBD1. CDR3 length equals 22 residues. The germline V gene has CDR1 SGDLS and CDR2 YYNGEE. V trimming: 4 bases; J trimming: 6 bases; junction bases outside the gene matches: 28. Combining the CDR3 with reference TRBV9 and TRBJ2-5 gives the whole variable domain DSGVTQTPKHLITATGQRVTLRCSPRSGDLSVYWYQQSLDQGLQFLIQYYNGEERAKGNILERFSAQQFPDLHSELNLSSLELGDSALYFCASSPTPDTRDRGHPRSQTQYFGPGTRLLVL.

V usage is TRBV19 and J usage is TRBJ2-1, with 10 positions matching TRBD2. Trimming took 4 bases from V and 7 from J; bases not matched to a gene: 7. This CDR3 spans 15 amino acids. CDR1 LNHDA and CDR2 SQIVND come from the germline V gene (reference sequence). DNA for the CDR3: TGTGCCAGTAGTAAGTTTAGCGGGAGGCAAAATGAGCAGTTCTTC. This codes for CASSKFSGRQNEQFF.

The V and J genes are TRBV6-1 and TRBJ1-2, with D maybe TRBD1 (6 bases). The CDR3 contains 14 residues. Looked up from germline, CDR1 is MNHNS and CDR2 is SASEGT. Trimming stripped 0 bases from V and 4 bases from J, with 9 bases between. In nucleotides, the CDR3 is TGTGCCAGCAGTGAAGCGAACAGGGTCTATGGCTACACCTTC. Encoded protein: CASSEANRVYGYTF.

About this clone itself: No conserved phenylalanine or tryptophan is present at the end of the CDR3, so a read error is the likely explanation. The CDR3 loop is CASSLTGGAYGYTL. The CDR3 nucleotides read TGTGCCAGCAGCCTAACAGGGGGGGCCTATGGCTACACCCTC. This rearrangement joins TRBV5-8 to TRBJ1-2, with 8 bases fitting TRBD1. J gave up 4 bases and V 4 bases, and 6 bases lay outside the gene matches. The CDR3 runs to 14 residues. From germline, CDR1 is SGHTS and CDR2 YDEGEE.

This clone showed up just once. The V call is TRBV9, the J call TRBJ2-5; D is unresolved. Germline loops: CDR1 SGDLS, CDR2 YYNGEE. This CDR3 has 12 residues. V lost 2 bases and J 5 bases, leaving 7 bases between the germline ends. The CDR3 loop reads CASSVDLETQYF. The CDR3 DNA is TGTGCCAGCAGCGTCGACTTGGAGACCCAGTACTTC.

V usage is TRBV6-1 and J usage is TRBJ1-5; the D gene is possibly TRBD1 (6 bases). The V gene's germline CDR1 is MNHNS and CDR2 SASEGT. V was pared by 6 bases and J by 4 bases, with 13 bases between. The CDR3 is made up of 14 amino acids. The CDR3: CASRAAGANQPQHF. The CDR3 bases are TGTGCCAGCAGAGCCGCGGGGGCGAATCAGCCCCAGCATTTT.

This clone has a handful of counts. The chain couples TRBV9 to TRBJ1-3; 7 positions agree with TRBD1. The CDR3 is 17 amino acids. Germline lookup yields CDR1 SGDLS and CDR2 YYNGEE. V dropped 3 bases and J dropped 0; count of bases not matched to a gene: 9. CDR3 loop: CASSARAGTASGNTIYF. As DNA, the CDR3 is TGTGCCAGCAGCGCCCGGGCCGGGACAGCCTCTGGAAACACCATATATTTT.

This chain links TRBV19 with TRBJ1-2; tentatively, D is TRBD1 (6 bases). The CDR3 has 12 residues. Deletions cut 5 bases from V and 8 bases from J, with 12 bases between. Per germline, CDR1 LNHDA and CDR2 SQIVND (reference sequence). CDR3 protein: CASSERDKGYTF. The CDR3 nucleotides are TGTGCCAGTAGTGAGAGGGACAAAGGCTACACCTTC.

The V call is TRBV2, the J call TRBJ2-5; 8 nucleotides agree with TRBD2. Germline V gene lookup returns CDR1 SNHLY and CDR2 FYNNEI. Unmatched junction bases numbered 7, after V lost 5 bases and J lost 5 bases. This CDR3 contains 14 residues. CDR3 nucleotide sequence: TGTGCCAGCAGTCCGGGACTAGGGGTGGAGACCCAGTACTTC. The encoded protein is CASSPGLGVETQYF.

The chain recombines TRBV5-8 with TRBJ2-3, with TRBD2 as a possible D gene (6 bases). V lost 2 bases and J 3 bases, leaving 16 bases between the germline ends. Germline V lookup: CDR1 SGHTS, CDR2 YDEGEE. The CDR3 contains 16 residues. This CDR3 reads CASSLRTTPATDTQYF. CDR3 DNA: TGTGCCAGCAGCTTAAGGACTACCCCAGCGACAGATACGCAGTATTTT.

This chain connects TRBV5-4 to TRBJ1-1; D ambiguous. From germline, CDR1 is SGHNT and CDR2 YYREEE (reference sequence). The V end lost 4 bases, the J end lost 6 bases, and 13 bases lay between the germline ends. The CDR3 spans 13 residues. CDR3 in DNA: TGTGCCAGCAGCCCCTGGGAGGGAGCTGAAGCTTTCTTT. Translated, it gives CASSPWEGAEAFF.

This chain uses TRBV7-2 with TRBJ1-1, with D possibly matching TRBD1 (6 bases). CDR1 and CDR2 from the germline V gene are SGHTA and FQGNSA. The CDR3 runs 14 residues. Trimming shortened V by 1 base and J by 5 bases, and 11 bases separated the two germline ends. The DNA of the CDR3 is TGTGCCAGCAGCTTAGTAGGGGGGGGGACTGAAGCTTTCTTT. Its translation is CASSLVGGGTEAFF.

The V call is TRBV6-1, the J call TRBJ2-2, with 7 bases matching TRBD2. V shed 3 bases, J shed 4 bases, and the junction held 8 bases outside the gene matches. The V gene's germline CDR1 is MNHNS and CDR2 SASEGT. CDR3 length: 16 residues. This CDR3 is CASSDPDSGITGELFF. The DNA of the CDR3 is TGTGCCAGCAGTGACCCCGACAGCGGGATCACCGGGGAGCTGTTTTTT.